These T cell receptor beta chains were read from a single sample in a study of T cell repertoires in cytomegalovirus infection. A single record per CDR3 protein comes from TCRdb applying MiXCR to the reads. Of about 190,000 distinct CDR3 sequences in the sample, under 30% are singletons; the top ten hold approximately 30%. Sequencing input: PBMCs. Receptors were obtained from a human donor in good health (CMV status not recorded). Some clones in this sample may be carry-over from other donors' samples. Both conserved end residues are part of each CDR3. Fields, in order: J gene, D gene, V gene, clone size, CDR3 protein, CDR3 DNA. A D gene is named only where the DNA matches it firmly. Some rows have no size entry. The others give once, few or many, or a class for an expanded clone.

j_gene: TRBJ2-7
d_gene: TRBD1
v_gene: TRBV7-8
abundance: few
CDR3aa: CASSPGQESYEQYF
CDR3nt: TGTGCCAGCAGCCCGGGACAGGAAAGCTACGAGCAGTACTTC

j_gene: TRBJ1-6
d_gene: .
v_gene: TRBV7-8
abundance: .
CDR3aa: CASGAANSPLHF
CDR3nt: TGTGCCAGCGGAGCAGCCAATTCACCCCTCCACTTT

j_gene: TRBJ1-5
d_gene: TRBD1
v_gene: TRBV20-1
abundance: many
CDR3aa: CSATRGQGGNQPQHF
CDR3nt: TGCAGTGCTACCCGGGGACAGGGGGGCAATCAGCCCCAGCATTTT

j_gene: TRBJ2-1
d_gene: .
v_gene: TRBV7-9
abundance: .
CDR3aa: CASSSYPDAEQFF
CDR3nt: TGTGCCAGCAGCTCATACCCGGACGCAGAGCAGTTCTTC

j_gene: TRBJ1-6
d_gene: .
v_gene: TRBV6-2/TRBV6-3
abundance: once
CDR3aa: CASSYSYRASSPLHF
CDR3nt: TGTGCCAGCAGTTACTCTTACCGGGCGAGTTCACCCCTCCACTTT

j_gene: TRBJ2-3
d_gene: .
v_gene: TRBV15
abundance: .
CDR3aa: CATSIEGNRVTDTQYF
CDR3nt: TGTGCCACCAGCATAGAGGGGAACAGGGTGACAGATACGCAGTATTTT

j_gene: TRBJ1-1
d_gene: .
v_gene: TRBV28
abundance: .
CDR3aa: CASSSLSGRGYTEAFF
CDR3nt: TGTGCCAGCAGTTCTCTGTCGGGCAGGGGTTACACTGAAGCTTTCTTT

j_gene: TRBJ2-5
d_gene: TRBD1
v_gene: TRBV7-8
abundance: many
CDR3aa: CASSLVALGGGYQETQYF
CDR3nt: TGTGCCAGCAGCTTAGTCGCGTTAGGGGGCGGGTACCAAGAGACCCAGTACTTC

j_gene: TRBJ1-1
d_gene: .
v_gene: TRBV6-6
abundance: few
CDR3aa: CASGKVTEAFF
CDR3nt: TGTGCCAGCGGCAAAGTGACTGAAGCTTTCTTT

j_gene: TRBJ2-7
d_gene: .
v_gene: TRBV5-4
abundance: few
CDR3aa: CASSPGTFSYEQYF
CDR3nt: TGTGCCAGCAGCCCCGGGACATTTTCCTACGAGCAGTACTTC

j_gene: TRBJ1-1
d_gene: .
v_gene: TRBV6-2/TRBV6-3
abundance: .
CDR3aa: CASSQGPQSTEAFF
CDR3nt: TGTGCCAGCAGTCAAGGGCCCCAAAGCACTGAAGCTTTCTTT

j_gene: TRBJ2-7
d_gene: .
v_gene: TRBV11-2
abundance: few
CDR3aa: CASSWAGSSYEQYF
CDR3nt: TGTGCCAGCAGCTGGGCGGGGAGCTCCTACGAGCAGTACTTC

j_gene: TRBJ1-3
d_gene: TRBD1
v_gene: TRBV7-2
abundance: many
CDR3aa: CASSLGTVPGNTIYF
CDR3nt: TGTGCCAGCAGCCTTGGGACAGTGCCTGGAAACACCATATATTTT

j_gene: TRBJ1-4
d_gene: .
v_gene: TRBV7-2
abundance: many
CDR3aa: CASKLTVRTNEKLFF
CDR3nt: TGTGCCAGCAAATTGACAGTCCGGACTAATGAAAAACTGTTTTTT

j_gene: TRBJ2-1
d_gene: TRBD2
v_gene: TRBV20-1
abundance: .
CDR3aa: CSAVAGQNNEQFF
CDR3nt: TGCAGTGCTGTAGCGGGCCAGAACAATGAGCAGTTCTTC

j_gene: TRBJ2-2
d_gene: .
v_gene: TRBV4-2
abundance: .
CDR3aa: CASSPPIPGHSNTGELFF
CDR3nt: TGTGCCAGCAGCCCCCCTATCCCGGGACACTCGAACACCGGGGAGCTGTTTTTT